This TCR beta chain is drawn from a study of blood T cell repertoires in COVID-19. Study-level information: Sites across the United States, Italy and Spain contributed samples from acute and convalescent COVID-19.

Germline CDR1 is LGHNA and CDR2 is YSLEER. V lost 3 bases, J lost 5 bases, and 6 bases stayed unmatched. The CDR3 extends over 14 amino acids. The table came from immunoSEQ multiplex PCR; TCRdb's copy has only in-frame clones and leaves some out. The repertoire holds 60,000 to 75,000 clones, roughly 85% seen once, with roughly a fifth in the top ten. The sequenced sample was peripheral blood. The TCR comes from a woman older than 75 with acute or convalescent COVID-19. This chain uses TRBV4-3 with TRBJ2-7; 8 bases agree with TRBD1. CDR3 sequence reads: CASSQRTGHHEQYF. The CDR3 DNA is TGCGCCAGCAGCCAGCGGACAGGGCACCACGAGCAGTACTTC.